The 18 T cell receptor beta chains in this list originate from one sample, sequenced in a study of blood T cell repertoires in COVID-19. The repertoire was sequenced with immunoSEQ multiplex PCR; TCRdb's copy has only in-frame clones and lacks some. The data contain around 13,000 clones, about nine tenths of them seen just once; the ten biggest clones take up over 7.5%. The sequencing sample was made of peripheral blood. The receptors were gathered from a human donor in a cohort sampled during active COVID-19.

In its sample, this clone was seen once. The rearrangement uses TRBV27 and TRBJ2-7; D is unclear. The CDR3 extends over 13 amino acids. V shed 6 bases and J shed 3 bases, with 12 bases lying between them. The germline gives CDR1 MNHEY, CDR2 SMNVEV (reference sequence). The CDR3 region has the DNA TGTGCCAGCAGCGAACTAAGTAACTACGAGCAGTACTTC. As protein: CASSELSNYEQYF.

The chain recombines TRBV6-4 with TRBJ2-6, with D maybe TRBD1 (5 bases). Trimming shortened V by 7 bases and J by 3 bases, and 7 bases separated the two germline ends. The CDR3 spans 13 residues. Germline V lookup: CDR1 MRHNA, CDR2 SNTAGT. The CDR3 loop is CASKGVGANVLTF. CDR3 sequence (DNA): TGTGCCAGCAAAGGGGTTGGGGCCAACGTCCTGACTTTC.

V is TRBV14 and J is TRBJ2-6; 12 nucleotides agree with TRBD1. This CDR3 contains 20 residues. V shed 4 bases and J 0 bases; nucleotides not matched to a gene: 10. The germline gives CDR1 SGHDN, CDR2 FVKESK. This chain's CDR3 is CASSPHRDRGLFSGANVLTF. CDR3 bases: TGTGCCAGCAGCCCCCACCGGGACAGGGGGCTTTTCTCTGGGGCCAACGTCCTGACTTTC.

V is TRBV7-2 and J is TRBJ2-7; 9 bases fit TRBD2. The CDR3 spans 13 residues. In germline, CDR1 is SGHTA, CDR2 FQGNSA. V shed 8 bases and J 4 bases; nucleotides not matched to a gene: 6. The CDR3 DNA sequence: TGTGCCAGCCGAATTAGCGGGAGTTACGAGCAGTACTTC. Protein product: CASRISGSYEQYF.

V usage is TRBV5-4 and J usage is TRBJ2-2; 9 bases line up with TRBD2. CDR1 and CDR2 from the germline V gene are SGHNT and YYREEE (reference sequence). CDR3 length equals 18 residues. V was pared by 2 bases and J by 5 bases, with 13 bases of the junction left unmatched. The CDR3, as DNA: TGTGCCAGCAGCTTAGGGCTTCGGAGCGGGAGGAGTACCGGGGAGCTGTTTTTT. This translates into CASSLGLRSGRSTGELFF. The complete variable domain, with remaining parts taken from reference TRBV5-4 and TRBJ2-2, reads ETGVTQSPTHLIKTRGQQVTLRCSSQSGHNTVSWYQQALGQGPQFIFQYYREEENGRGNFPPRFSGLQFPNYSSELNVNALELDDSALYLCASSLGLRSGRSTGELFFGEGSRLTVL.

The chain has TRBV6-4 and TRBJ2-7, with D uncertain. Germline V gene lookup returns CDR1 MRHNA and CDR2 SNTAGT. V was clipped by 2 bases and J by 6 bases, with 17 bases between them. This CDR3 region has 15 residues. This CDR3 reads CASSDRGVFGCEQYF. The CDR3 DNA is TGTGCCAGCAGTGACAGAGGCGTTTTCGGATGCGAGCAGTACTTC.

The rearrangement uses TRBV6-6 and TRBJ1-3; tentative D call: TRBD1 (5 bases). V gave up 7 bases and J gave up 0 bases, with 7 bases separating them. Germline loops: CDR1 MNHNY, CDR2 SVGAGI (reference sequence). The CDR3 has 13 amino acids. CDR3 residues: CASTDSSGNTIYF. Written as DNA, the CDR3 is TGTGCCAGCACCGACAGCTCTGGAAACACCATATATTTT.

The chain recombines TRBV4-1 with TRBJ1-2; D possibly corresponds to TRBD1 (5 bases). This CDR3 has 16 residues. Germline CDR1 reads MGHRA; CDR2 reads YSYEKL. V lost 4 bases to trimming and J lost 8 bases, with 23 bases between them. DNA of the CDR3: TGCGCCAGCAGCCTCTTCAGTGGGGGGAAGGAAAAAGGCTACACCTTC. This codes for CASSLFSGGKEKGYTF.

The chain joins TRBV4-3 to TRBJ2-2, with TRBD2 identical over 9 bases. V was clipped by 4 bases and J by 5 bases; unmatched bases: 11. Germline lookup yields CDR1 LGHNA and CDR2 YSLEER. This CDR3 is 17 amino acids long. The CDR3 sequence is CASSPGMRGGKTGELFF. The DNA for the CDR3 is TGCGCCAGCAGCCCAGGAATGCGGGGGGGCAAAACCGGGGAGCTGTTTTTT.

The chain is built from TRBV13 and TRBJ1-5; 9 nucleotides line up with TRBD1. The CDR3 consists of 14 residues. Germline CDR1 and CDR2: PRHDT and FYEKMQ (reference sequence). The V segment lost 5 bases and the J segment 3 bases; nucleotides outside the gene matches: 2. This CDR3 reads CASSRQGDNQPQHF. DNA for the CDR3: TGTGCCAGCAGCCGACAGGGGGACAATCAGCCCCAGCATTTT.

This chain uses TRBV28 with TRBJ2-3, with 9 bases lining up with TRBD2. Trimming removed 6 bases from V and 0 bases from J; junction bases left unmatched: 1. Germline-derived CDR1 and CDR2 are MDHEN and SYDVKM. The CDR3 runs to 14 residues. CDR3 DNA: TGTGCCAGCAGCCTAGCGGGGAGCACAGATACGCAGTATTTT. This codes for CASSLAGSTDTQYF. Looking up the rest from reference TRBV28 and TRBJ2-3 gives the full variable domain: DVKVTQSSRYLVKRTGEKVFLECVQDMDHENMFWYRQDPGLGLRLIYFSYDVKMKEKGDIPEGYSVSREKKERFSLILESASTNQTSMYLCASSLAGSTDTQYFGPGTRLTVL.

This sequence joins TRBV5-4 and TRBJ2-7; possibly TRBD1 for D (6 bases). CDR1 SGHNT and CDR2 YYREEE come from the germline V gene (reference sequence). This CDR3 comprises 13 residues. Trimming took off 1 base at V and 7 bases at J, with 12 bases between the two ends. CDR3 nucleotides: TGTGCCAGCAGCTTGAAACAGGGCCAAGAGCAGTACTTC. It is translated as CASSLKQGQEQYF.

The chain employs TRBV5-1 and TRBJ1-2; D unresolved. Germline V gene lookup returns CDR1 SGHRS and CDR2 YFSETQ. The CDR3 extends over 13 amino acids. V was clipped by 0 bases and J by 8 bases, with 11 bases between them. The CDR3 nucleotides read TGCGCCAGCAGCTTGGCGCTGACGGAGGGCTACACCTTC. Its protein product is CASSLALTEGYTF.

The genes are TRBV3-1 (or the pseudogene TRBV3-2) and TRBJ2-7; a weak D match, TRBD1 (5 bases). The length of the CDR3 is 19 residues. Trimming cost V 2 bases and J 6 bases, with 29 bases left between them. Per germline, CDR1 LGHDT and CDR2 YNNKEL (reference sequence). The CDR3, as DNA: TGTGCCAGCAGCCAAAGGCTAAAGGTTGGACAAGTTTTCGAAAGCGAGCAGTACTTC. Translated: CASSQRLKVGQVFESEQYF.

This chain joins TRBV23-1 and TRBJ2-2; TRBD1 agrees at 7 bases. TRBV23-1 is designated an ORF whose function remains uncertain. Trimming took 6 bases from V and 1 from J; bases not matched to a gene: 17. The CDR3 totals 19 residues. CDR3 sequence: CASRAGTVGPGLNTGELFF. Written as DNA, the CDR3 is TGCGCCAGCAGGGCCGGGACAGTGGGACCCGGACTGAACACCGGGGAGCTGTTTTTT.

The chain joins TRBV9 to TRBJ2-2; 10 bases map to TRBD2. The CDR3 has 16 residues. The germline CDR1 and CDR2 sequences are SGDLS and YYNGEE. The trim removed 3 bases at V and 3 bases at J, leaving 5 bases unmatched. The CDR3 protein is CASSAAGLADTGELFF. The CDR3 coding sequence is TGTGCCAGCAGCGCCGCTGGACTAGCGGACACCGGGGAGCTGTTTTTT.

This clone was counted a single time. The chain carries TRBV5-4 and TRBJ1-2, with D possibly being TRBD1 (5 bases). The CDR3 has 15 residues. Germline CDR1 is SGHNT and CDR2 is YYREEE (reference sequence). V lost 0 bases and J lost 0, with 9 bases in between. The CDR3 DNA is TGTGCCAGCAGCTTGGTGGCAGGGACTAACTATGGCTACACCTTC. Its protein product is CASSLVAGTNYGYTF.

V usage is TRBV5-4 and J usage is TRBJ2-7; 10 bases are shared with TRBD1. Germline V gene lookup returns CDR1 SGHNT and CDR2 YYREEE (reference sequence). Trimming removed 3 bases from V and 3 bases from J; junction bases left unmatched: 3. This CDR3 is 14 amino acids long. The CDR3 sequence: CASSSDRGIYEQYF. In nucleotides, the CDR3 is TGTGCCAGCAGCTCGGACAGGGGGATCTACGAGCAGTACTTC.